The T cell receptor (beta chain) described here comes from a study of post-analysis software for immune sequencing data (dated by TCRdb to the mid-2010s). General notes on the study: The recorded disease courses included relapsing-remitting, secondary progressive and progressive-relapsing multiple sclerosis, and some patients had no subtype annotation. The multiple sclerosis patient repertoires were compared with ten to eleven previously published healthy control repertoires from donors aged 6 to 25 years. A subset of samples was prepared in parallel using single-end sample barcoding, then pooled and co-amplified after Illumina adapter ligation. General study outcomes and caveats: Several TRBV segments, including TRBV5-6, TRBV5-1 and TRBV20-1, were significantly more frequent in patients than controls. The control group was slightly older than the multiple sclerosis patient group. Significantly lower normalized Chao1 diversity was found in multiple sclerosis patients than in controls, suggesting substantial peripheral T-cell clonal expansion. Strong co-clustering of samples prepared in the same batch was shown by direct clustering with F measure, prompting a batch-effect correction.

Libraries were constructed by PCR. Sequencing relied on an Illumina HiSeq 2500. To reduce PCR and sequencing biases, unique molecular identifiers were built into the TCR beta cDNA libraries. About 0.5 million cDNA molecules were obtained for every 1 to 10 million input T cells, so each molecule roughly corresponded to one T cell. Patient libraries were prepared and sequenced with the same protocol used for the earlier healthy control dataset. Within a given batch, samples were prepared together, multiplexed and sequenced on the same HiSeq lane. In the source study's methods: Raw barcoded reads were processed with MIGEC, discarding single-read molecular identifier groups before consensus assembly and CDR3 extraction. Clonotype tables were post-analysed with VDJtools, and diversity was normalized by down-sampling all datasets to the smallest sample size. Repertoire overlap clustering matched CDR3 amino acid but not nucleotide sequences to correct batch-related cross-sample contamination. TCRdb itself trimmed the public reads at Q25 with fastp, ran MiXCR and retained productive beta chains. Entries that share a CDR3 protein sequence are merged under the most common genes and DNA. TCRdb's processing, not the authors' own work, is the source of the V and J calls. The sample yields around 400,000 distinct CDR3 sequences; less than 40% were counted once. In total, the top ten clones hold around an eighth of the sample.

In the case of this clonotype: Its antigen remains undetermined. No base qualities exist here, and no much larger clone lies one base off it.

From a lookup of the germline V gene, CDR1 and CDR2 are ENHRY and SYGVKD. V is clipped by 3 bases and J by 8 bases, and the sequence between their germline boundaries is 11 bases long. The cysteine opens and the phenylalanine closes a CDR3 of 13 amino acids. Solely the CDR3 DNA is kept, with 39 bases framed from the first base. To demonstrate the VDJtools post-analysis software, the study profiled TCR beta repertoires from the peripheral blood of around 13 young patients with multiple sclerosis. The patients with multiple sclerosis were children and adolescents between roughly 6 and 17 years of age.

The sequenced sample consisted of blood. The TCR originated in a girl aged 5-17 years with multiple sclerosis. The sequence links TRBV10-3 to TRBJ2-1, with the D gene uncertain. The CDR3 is CAISDPDGYEQFF. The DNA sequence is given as TGTGCCATCAGTGACCCGGATGGGTATGAGCAGTTCTTC.